The clone carrying this TCR beta chain has a single count. This sample stems from a study of blood T cell repertoires in COVID-19. Study details: The United States, Italy and Spain provided the acute and convalescent COVID-19 samples. Sample material is recorded as cDNA or gDNA derived from T cells, B-cell-depleted T cells, or PBMCs.

J gave up 3 bases and V 4 bases, and 5 bases lay outside the gene matches. There are 17 residues in the CDR3. CDR1 is LGHDT and CDR2 is YNNKEL in the germline V gene (reference sequence). Original data processing: Estimation of nucleated cell counts relied on the amplification of reference gene primers. TCRdb keeps only in-frame clones here, not all; method: immunoSEQ multiplex PCR. Clone size and the V and J calls come from that table; the DNA yielded D and trimming. The sample gives under 60,000 clones, approximately 83% of which show up once; about three fifths is in the top ten. Sequenced sample: peripheral blood. The V and J genes are TRBV3-1 (or the pseudogene TRBV3-2) and TRBJ2-2; 13 bases are shared with TRBD2. This receptor was obtained from a man in his 70s with acute or convalescent COVID-19. CDR3 protein: CASSRGLAGTDTGELFF. The CDR3 bases are TGTGCCAGCAGCCGGGGACTAGCGGGAACGGACACCGGGGAGCTGTTTTTT.